Below, 18 T cell receptor beta chains from the same sample are listed, as sequenced in a study of cytomegalovirus exposure and HLA in healthy donors (dated by TCRdb to about 2017). The library relied on the immunoSEQ multiplex PCR assay. The multiplex PCR relied on a mix of 60 forward primers for TCR Vbeta segments and 13 reverse primers for TCR Jbeta segments. The table was pulled from immuneACCESS by TCRdb, which kept in-frame rearrangements only. Such tables lose some clones; where checked, under half of the loss comes from unresolved V genes, and the rest has no known cause. This sample lists about 110,000 clones; 70% to 80% were detected once. The ten largest clonotypes hold more than 3% of the sample. What was sequenced was PBMCs. Every receptor here comes from a woman aged 40 to 49 in good health and CMV-seronegative.

The chain joins TRBV30 to TRBJ1-2, with D perhaps matching TRBD1 (5 bases). This CDR3 spans 13 amino acids. Trimming shortened V by 0 bases and J by 8 bases, and 13 bases separated the two germline ends. In germline, CDR1 is GTSNPN, CDR2 SVGIG (reference sequence). CDR3 protein: CAWSVIQGYGYTF. The CDR3 coding sequence is TGTGCCTGGAGTGTTATCCAGGGTTACGGCTACACCTTC.

The chain links TRBV9 to TRBJ2-2, with 7 positions matching TRBD2. CDR1 is SGDLS, CDR2 YYNGEE, per germline. V was clipped by 3 bases and J by 7 bases; unmatched bases: 6. This CDR3 spans 14 amino acids. CDR3: CASSDPTSVGELFF. CDR3 nucleotide sequence: TGTGCCAGCAGCGACCCTACTAGCGTCGGGGAGCTGTTTTTT.

Here the CDR3 DNA reads TGTGCCAGCAGCCCTCAGGGACTAGCGGGGGGGCTCTACGAGCAGTACTTC. Its protein product is CASSPQGLAGGLYEQYF. This chain uses TRBV7-2 with TRBJ2-7; 16 bases fit TRBD2. The CDR3 has 17 amino acids. The germline gives CDR1 SGHTA, CDR2 FQGNSA. V trimming: 5 bases; J trimming: 3 bases; junction bases outside the gene matches: 7.

The chain joins TRBV5-4 to TRBJ2-2, with no clear D. Germline CDR1 is SGHNT and CDR2 is YYREEE (reference sequence). Trimming took 4 bases from V and 7 from J, leaving 17 bases between them. The CDR3 spans 15 residues. The CDR3 loop reads CASSHLVGPGGELFF. Written as DNA, the CDR3 is TGTGCCAGCAGCCACCTCGTTGGTCCGGGCGGGGAGCTGTTTTTT.

This chain links TRBV7-9 with TRBJ1-1; 7 bases line up with TRBD1. Germline V gene data show CDR1 as SEHNR and CDR2 as FQNEAQ (reference sequence). The CDR3 runs 15 residues. The V and J ends lost 6 bases and 3 bases, in that order; junction bases with no gene match: 10. CDR3 nucleotide sequence: TGTGCCAGCAGGCCCCGTACAGGGGAGGACACTGAAGCTTTCTTT. Translation: CASRPRTGEDTEAFF.

The J gene is TRBJ2-5, the V gene TRBV7-7; 12 bases are shared with TRBD2. The ends lost 1 base at V and 13 bases at J; junction bases unmatched: 7. CDR1 and CDR2 from the germline V gene are SSHAT and FNYEAQ (reference sequence). The CDR3 extends over 14 amino acids. The CDR3 nucleotides are TGTGCCAGCAGCTTAGGTCCTAGCGGGGGGGAACGGTACTTC. Amino acid sequence: CASSLGPSGGERYF.

This rearrangement joins TRBV10-3 to TRBJ2-1; tentatively, D is TRBD1 (5 bases). This CDR3 is 12 amino acids long. Germline V gene sequence: CDR1 ENHRY, CDR2 SYGVKD. Trimming left V 3 bases short and J 9 bases short, with 9 bases between. As DNA, the CDR3 is TGTGCCATCAGTGACAGGGCGGCTGAGCAGTTCTTC. Translated, it gives CAISDRAAEQFF.

This clone appeared a single time. J is TRBJ1-4 and V is TRBV7-6, with no clear D. CDR1 SGHVS and CDR2 FNYEAQ come from the germline V gene. The CDR3 covers 14 residues. With 5 bases removed from V and 0 bases from J, the gap between germline ends came to 7 bases. The CDR3: CASSAEATNEKLFF. CDR3 DNA sequence: TGTGCCAGCAGCGCGGAGGCAACTAATGAAAAACTGTTTTTT.

The rearrangement uses TRBV7-2 and TRBJ2-7; TRBD1 agrees at 10 bases. V gave up 5 bases and J gave up 3 bases; unmatched junction bases: 4. The germline V gene encodes CDR1 SGHTA and CDR2 FQGNSA. This CDR3 comprises 14 residues. The CDR3 DNA reads TGTGCCAGCAGCCCCTGGACAGGGGGCTACGAGCAGTACTTC. This encodes CASSPWTGGYEQYF.

This sequence joins TRBV5-1 and TRBJ2-3; TRBD2 matches at 14 bases. The CDR3 has 17 amino acids. V trimming: 4 bases; J trimming: 0 bases; junction bases outside the gene matches: 4. Germline V gene sequence: CDR1 SGHRS, CDR2 YFSETQ. The CDR3 loop reads CASSPGTSGSSTDTQYF. Written as DNA, the CDR3 is TGCGCCAGCAGCCCCGGGACTAGCGGGAGTAGCACAGATACGCAGTATTTT.

The chain uses TRBV5-1 and TRBJ2-1; TRBD2 agrees at 9 bases. J was trimmed by 3 bases and V by 4 bases; bases with no gene match: 8. The CDR3 sequence is 16 residues long. Germline V lookup: CDR1 SGHRS, CDR2 YFSETQ. The CDR3 bases are TGCGCCAGCAGCAAAACCCCGACTAGCGGCTACAATGAGCAGTTCTTC. Amino acid sequence: CASSKTPTSGYNEQFF.

The J gene is TRBJ2-1, the V gene TRBV6-1; D might be TRBD2 (5 bases). CDR3 length equals 16 residues. Trimming shortened V by 1 base and J by 7 bases, and 17 bases separated the two germline ends. Germline values: CDR1 MNHNS, CDR2 SASEGT. CDR3 sequence reads: CASSEENGLGGNEQFF. In nucleotides, the CDR3 is TGTGCCAGCAGTGAAGAAAACGGGCTCGGAGGAAATGAGCAGTTCTTC.

J is TRBJ2-5 and V is TRBV6-6; 11 nucleotides align to TRBD1. The J call may not be correct, given that the DNA end is closer to TRBJ2-7. The CDR3 is 16 amino acids. Germline loops: CDR1 MNHNY, CDR2 SVGAGI (reference sequence). The CDR3 loop is CASSYSIGQGADEQYF. The CDR3 coding sequence is TGTGCCAGCAGTTACTCAATAGGACAGGGGGCCGACGAGCAGTACTTC.

The chain employs TRBV28 and TRBJ2-7, with 11 bases identical to TRBD1. The germline V gene has CDR1 MDHEN and CDR2 SYDVKM. The CDR3 length is 15 residues. V lost 8 bases and J lost 5; bases outside the gene matches: 11. CDR3 amino acids: CASFSLGQGANEQYF. CDR3 bases: TGTGCCAGCTTCTCCCTTGGACAGGGGGCTAACGAGCAGTACTTC.

The chain is built from TRBV28 and TRBJ2-7; 14 nucleotides agree with TRBD2. The V segment lost 3 bases and the J segment 6 bases; nucleotides outside the gene matches: 7. The V gene's germline CDR1 is MDHEN and CDR2 SYDVKM. The CDR3 is 16 amino acids. The CDR3 region has the DNA TGTGCCAGCAGTTTCCTTAGGACTAGCGGGGGGTGCGAGCAGTACTTC. This sequence encodes CASSFLRTSGGCEQYF.

This rearrangement joins TRBV9 to TRBJ1-5; 7 bases fit TRBD1. Germline trimming cut 6 bases from V and 0 bases from J; bases unmatched to any gene: 12. The V gene's germline CDR1 is SGDLS and CDR2 YYNGEE. This CDR3 has 17 residues. The CDR3 nucleotides are TGTGCCAGCATCTATGAGGACAGGAGGACTAGCAATCAGCCCCAGCATTTT. Its protein is CASIYEDRRTSNQPQHF. Complete variable domain (other parts from reference TRBV9 and TRBJ1-5): DSGVTQTPKHLITATGQRVTLRCSPRSGDLSVYWYQQSLDQGLQFLIQYYNGEERAKGNILERFSAQQFPDLHSELNLSSLELGDSALYFCASIYEDRRTSNQPQHFGDGTRLSIL.

This clone was recorded a few times. DNA of the CDR3: TGTGCCAGCAGTCGATCCCCTAGCGTTGATACGCAGTATTTT. Translation gives CASSRSPSVDTQYF. The chain employs TRBV27 and TRBJ2-3; the D gene is possibly TRBD2 (6 bases). V shed 5 bases and J shed 6 bases, with 15 bases lying between them. Germline CDR1 is MNHEY and CDR2 is SMNVEV (reference sequence). This CDR3 has 14 amino acids.

The chain uses TRBV4-2 and TRBJ1-5; maybe TRBD1 (5 bases). The CDR3 has 16 amino acids. Germline CDR1 reads LGHNA; CDR2 reads YNFKEQ. V was pared by 2 bases and J by 4 bases, with 15 bases between. The CDR3 loop reads CASSQRTPGGNQPQHF. DNA of the CDR3: TGTGCCAGCAGCCAACGTACCCCCGGGGGGAATCAGCCCCAGCATTTT.